This section outlines one T cell receptor (beta chain) sequence together with its context. Its target is not known. The entry originates in a study of regulatory T cells in long-lasting Graves disease. General study points: Lower TCR diversity was seen in persistent Graves' patients than in newly diagnosed ones. Public clonotype sharing was higher in persistent than newly diagnosed patients.

Assembly of TCR beta libraries relied on iRepertoire HTBI primers together with Arm-PCR of CDR3 regions. Via MiXCR, TCRdb re-called the multiplex PCR reads, giving one row per CDR3 protein. This sample has hundreds of thousands of distinct CDR3 sequences; over 12% occur once, and the top ten carry approximately 7.8%. The time point denotes: newly diagnosed GD, antithyroid drugs for less than 3 months. The TCR library was made from RNA extracted from PBMCs. Peripheral blood, Nine milliliters per patient, was collected in EDTA tubes. Trimming took off 4 bases at V and 1 base at J, with 11 bases between the two ends. The CDR3 runs 15 residues. CDR1 is SGHDN and CDR2 is FVKESK in the germline V gene. These data were also reused for a study on T cells in Graves' hyperthyroidism and ophthalmopathy. From that report: The HTBI primer set was used in a first-round RT-PCR of the TCR CDR3.

The specimen comprised peripheral blood mononuclear cells (PBMCs), sampled at new diagnosis, from a patient treated with antithyroid drugs. The chain combines TRBV14 with TRBJ2-1; no definite D call. The source is a woman aged 40 to 55 with Graves disease. The CDR3 DNA follows: TGTGCCAGCAGCCTACTAACAACTTCCTACAATGAGCAGTTCTTC. It codes for CASSLLTTSYNEQFF.